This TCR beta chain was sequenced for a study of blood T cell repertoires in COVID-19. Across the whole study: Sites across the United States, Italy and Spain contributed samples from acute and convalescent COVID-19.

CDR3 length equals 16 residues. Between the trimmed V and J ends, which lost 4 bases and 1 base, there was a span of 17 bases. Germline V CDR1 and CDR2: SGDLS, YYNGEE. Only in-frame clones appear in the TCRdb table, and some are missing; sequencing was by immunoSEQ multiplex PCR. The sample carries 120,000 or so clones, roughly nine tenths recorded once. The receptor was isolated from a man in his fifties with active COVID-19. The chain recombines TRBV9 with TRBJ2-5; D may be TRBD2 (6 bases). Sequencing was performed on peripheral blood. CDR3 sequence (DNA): TGTGCCAGCAGCCCGCAGCCGGGACTGGGCCAAGAGACCCAGTACTTC. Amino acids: CASSPQPGLGQETQYF.